This TCR beta chain was recovered during a study of tumor-infiltrating lymphocytes in localized non-small cell lung cancer. In germline, CDR1 is SSHAT, CDR2 FNYEAQ (reference sequence). The CDR3 totals 14 residues. TCRdb's copy holds only in-frame clones and misses some; the assay was immunoSEQ multiplex PCR. The sample has over 10,000 clones, under 70% seen once. Worth noting for this clone: Its antigen remains unidentified. One end of the junction does not line up with germline, which may come from a read error.

Regarding the study as a whole: Not all patients were TCR sequenced, owing to tissue quantity.

The receptor was derived from a human donor with non-small cell lung cancer. The V gene is TRBV7-7, the J gene TRBJ2-5, with 9 bases identical to TRBD1. Sequenced input: lung tumor tissue. The chain's CDR3 is CASSLGQGKETQYF. CDR3 in DNA: TGTGCTAGCAGCTTGGGACAGGGAAAAGAGACCCAGTACTTC. The complete variable domain, with remaining parts taken from reference TRBV7-7 and TRBJ2-5, reads GAGVSQSPRYKVTKRGQDVTLRCDPISSHATLYWYQQALGQGPEFLTYFNYEAQPDKSGLPSDRFSAERPEGSISTLTIQRTEQRDSAMYRCASSLGQGKETQYFGPGTRLLVL.